One and the same sample provided the 24 T cell receptor beta chains below, sequenced in a study of identical twins. MiXCR, applied by TCRdb to the 5' RACE reads, yields one record per CDR3 protein. The sample lists 550,000 to 700,000 distinct CDR3 sequences, roughly 20% occurring once. These sequences were also reported in another study, on T cells expressing NK-cell markers.

Sequencing was performed on PBMCs. The receptors stem from a young woman in good health.

V is TRBV5-1 and J is TRBJ2-2; D unresolved. V lost 6 bases and J 3 bases, leaving 3 bases between the germline ends. Germline CDR1 SGHRS, CDR2 YFSETQ. The CDR3 covers 11 residues. The CDR3 nucleotides read TGCGCCAGCATGGACACCGGGGAGCTGTTTTTT. Amino acids: CASMDTGELFF.

Only a few counts were recorded for this clonotype. The V call is TRBV7-6, the J call TRBJ2-7; D perhaps matches TRBD2 (6 bases). CDR3 length equals 18 residues. Trimming took off 3 bases at V and 0 bases at J, with 21 bases between the two ends. Germline CDR1 is SGHVS and CDR2 is FNYEAQ. CDR3 nucleotides: TGTGCCAGCAGCTTCGGGGGAACGGCGGGACCCGGCTCCTACGAGCAGTACTTC. It specifies CASSFGGTAGPGSYEQYF. Full variable domain (outside the CDR3, taken from reference TRBV7-6 and TRBJ2-7): GAGVSQSPRYKVTKRGQDVALRCDPISGHVSLYWYRQALGQGPEFLTYFNYEAQQDKSGLPNDRFSAERPEGSISTLTIQRTEQRDSAMYRCASSFGGTAGPGSYEQYFGPGTRLTVT.

This clonotype was detected a few times. CDR3 DNA sequence: TGCAGCGCCAGGGGGATGCGGACTGAAGCTTTCTTT. Its protein is CSARGMRTEAFF. The V and J genes are TRBV29-1 and TRBJ1-1; 7 bases match TRBD1. This CDR3 has 12 residues. V lost 7 bases and J lost 5; bases outside the gene matches: 7. Germline assignment: CDR1 SQVTM and CDR2 ANQGSEA.

This clonotype was observed a handful of times. The chain recombines TRBV20-1 with TRBJ2-7; 10 positions agree with TRBD2. The CDR3 is made up of 14 amino acids. V gave up 6 bases and J gave up 2 bases; unmatched junction bases: 7. Looked up from germline, CDR1 is DFQATT and CDR2 is SNEGSKA (reference sequence). The DNA of the CDR3 is TGCAGTGCAAGACTAGCGGGCTCAACCTACGAGCAGTACTTC. This translates into CSARLAGSTYEQYF.

This clonotype was picked up a small number of times. A junction boundary mismatches the germline segment, possibly from a read error. The gene calls are TRBV11-3 and TRBJ2-5; D ambiguous. The length of the CDR3 is 14 residues. Germline CDR1 reads SGHNT; CDR2 reads YENEEA. CDR3 sequence: CASSLEWGQETQYF. The CDR3 region has the DNA TGTGCCAGCAGCCTAGAGTGGGGCCAAGAGACCCAGTACTTC.

Written as DNA, the CDR3 is TGTGCCAGCAGTTGGACTAGCGGGGGGCCAGTTGGAGAGACCCAGTACTTC. Translating it yields CASSWTSGGPVGETQYF. The V and J genes are TRBV2 and TRBJ2-5; the match to TRBD2 covers 14 bases. V gave up 5 bases and J gave up 4 bases; unmatched junction bases: 9. From germline, CDR1 is SNHLY and CDR2 FYNNEI. CDR3 length: 17 amino acids. The entire variable domain, with the rest obtained from reference TRBV2 and TRBJ2-5, is as follows: EPEVTQTPSHQVTQMGQEVILRCVPISNHLYFYWYRQILGQKVEFLVSFYNNEISEKSEIFDDQFSVERPDGSNFTLKIRSTKLEDSAMYFCASSWTSGGPVGETQYFGPGTRLLVL.

This clonotype was found a few times. The V call is TRBV12-3 or TRBV12-4, the J call TRBJ2-5; the D call may be TRBD1 or TRBD2 (5 bases each). CDR3 length: 10 amino acids. The ends were cut back, 8 bases at V and 5 bases at J, with 6 bases in the middle. CDR3 in amino acids: CASGTETQYF. The CDR3 nucleotides read TGTGCCAGCGGGACGGAGACCCAGTACTTC.

The CDR3 region has the DNA TGTGCCAGCAGTGAACGAACAGGGGGAGGAGGGGCCAACGTCCTGACTTTC. Encoded protein: CASSERTGGGGANVLTF. The rearrangement uses TRBV25-1 and TRBJ2-6; 8 bases are shared with TRBD1. There are 17 residues in the CDR3. The germline V gene has CDR1 MGHDK and CDR2 SYGVNS. The ends lost 2 bases at V and 4 bases at J; junction bases unmatched: 7.

V usage is TRBV4-3 and J usage is TRBJ2-7; the D is unclear. Germline-derived CDR1 and CDR2 are LGHNA and YSLEER. The CDR3 covers 16 residues. Trimming shortened V by 0 bases and J by 5 bases, and 17 bases separated the two germline ends. For the CDR3, the DNA is TGCGCCAGCAGCCAAGATCGATCCGTATTCTTTAACGAGCAGTACTTC. It yields the protein CASSQDRSVFFNEQYF.

This clonotype has just a few counts. This chain connects TRBV7-2 to TRBJ2-2; D possibly corresponds to TRBD2 (7 bases). This CDR3 is 15 amino acids long. Germline V CDR1 and CDR2: SGHTA, FQGNSA. The germline V and J ends were trimmed by 4 bases and 3 bases, with 12 bases remaining between them. The CDR3 loop is CASSSGGPYTGELFF. The DNA of the CDR3 is TGTGCCAGCAGCTCGGGGGGCCCTTACACCGGGGAGCTGTTTTTT.

The chain employs TRBV25-1 and TRBJ2-7; 10 nucleotides align to TRBD2. J was trimmed by 2 bases and V by 3 bases; bases with no gene match: 4. This CDR3 is built from 15 residues. Germline CDR1 and CDR2: MGHDK and SYGVNS. CDR3 residues: CASSDTSGITYEQYF. The CDR3 region has the DNA TGTGCCAGCAGTGATACTAGCGGGATTACCTACGAGCAGTACTTC.

V is TRBV9 and J is TRBJ1-5; D not resolved. V was shortened by 0 bases and J by 5 bases, with 6 bases between the two germline ends. The CDR3 spans 13 residues. The germline V gene has CDR1 SGDLS and CDR2 YYNGEE. The CDR3 region has the DNA TGTGCCAGCAGCGTAGCAGAGCATCAGCCCCAGCATTTT. Residues: CASSVAEHQPQHF.

The genes are TRBV5-1 and TRBJ2-2; the D is unclear. The V and J ends lost 0 bases and 4 bases respectively, with 7 bases between them. The germline CDR1 and CDR2 sequences are SGHRS and YFSETQ. The CDR3 is made up of 14 amino acids. The CDR3, as DNA: TGCGCCAGCAGCTTGGAGACGGTCACCGGGGAGCTGTTTTTT. Amino acids: CASSLETVTGELFF.

A few counts support this clonotype. The CDR3 nucleotides are TGTGCCAGCAGCCGACAGGGGTTAGCGATCGATGAGCAGTTCTTC. It encodes CASSRQGLAIDEQFF. The chain uses TRBV7-2 and TRBJ2-1; TRBD1 matches at 8 bases. In germline, CDR1 is SGHTA, CDR2 FQGNSA. The CDR3 contains 15 residues. Trimming cost V 5 bases and J 8 bases; bases outside gene matches: 11.

This clonotype was seen at least ten times. The rearrangement uses TRBV6-1 and TRBJ1-2, with D tentatively TRBD1 (6 bases). The germline V and J ends were trimmed by 6 bases and 4 bases, with 12 bases remaining between them. From germline, CDR1 is MNHNS and CDR2 SASEGT. This CDR3 comprises 13 residues. CDR3 residues: CASSRGHPYGYTF. The CDR3 DNA reads TGTGCCAGCAGCCGGGGACATCCCTATGGCTACACCTTC.

The chain has TRBV6-5 and TRBJ2-5; D unresolved. V gave up 1 base and J gave up 2 bases, with 8 bases separating them. The CDR3 length is 14 residues. Germline CDR1 reads MNHEY; CDR2 reads SVGAGI. CDR3 bases: TGTGCCAGCAGTTACTTACACAGACAAGAGACCCAGTACTTC. Translated, it gives CASSYLHRQETQYF.

This clonotype was recorded a few times. The V gene is TRBV20-1, the J gene TRBJ2-1; 10 nucleotides agree with TRBD2. Germline V gene data show CDR1 as DFQATT and CDR2 as SNEGSKA (reference sequence). This CDR3 spans 14 amino acids. The junction had 9 bases not matched to a gene; V was cut back by 5 bases and J by 8 bases. The CDR3 is CSALLAGVIDEQFF. In nucleotides, the CDR3 is TGCAGTGCTCTTCTAGCGGGAGTTATAGATGAGCAGTTCTTC.

This chain joins TRBV12-3 or TRBV12-4 and TRBJ2-3, with 8 nucleotides matching TRBD1. The CDR3 totals 15 residues. V lost 5 bases to trimming and J lost 2 bases; unmatched junction nucleotides: 6. Here the CDR3 reads CASSRDRTNTDTQYF. The CDR3 DNA reads TGTGCCAGCAGTCGGGACAGGACCAACACAGATACGCAGTATTTT.

V is TRBV5-5 and J is TRBJ2-7, with 8 bases aligning to TRBD2. J gave up 0 bases and V 7 bases, and 9 bases lay outside the gene matches. Germline values: CDR1 SGHKS, CDR2 YYEKEE (reference sequence). CDR3 size: 15 residues. The CDR3 reads CASGLGREVSYEQYF. CDR3 DNA sequence: TGTGCCAGCGGCCTCGGGCGGGAGGTCTCCTACGAGCAGTACTTC.

This clonotype was detected only a few times. This sequence joins TRBV7-9 and TRBJ2-3; D is ambiguous. CDR3 size: 15 residues. Per germline, CDR1 SEHNR and CDR2 FQNEAQ (reference sequence). Trimming took off 3 bases at V and 2 bases at J, with 12 bases between the two ends. DNA for the CDR3: TGTGCCAGCAGCTTCTTAGGACGGGTCACAGATACGCAGTATTTT. Its translation: CASSFLGRVTDTQYF.

This clonotype was counted only a few times. This rearrangement joins TRBV20-1 to TRBJ2-1, with TRBD2 matching 13 bases. There are 14 residues in the CDR3. The junction had 7 bases not matched to a gene; V was cut back by 6 bases and J by 8 bases. In germline, CDR1 is DFQATT, CDR2 SNEGSKA (reference sequence). DNA of the CDR3: TGCAGTGCGGCACCGGGACTAGCGGGGCATGAGCAGTTCTTC. Translating gives CSAAPGLAGHEQFF.

The chain couples TRBV6-6 to TRBJ1-1; weak D call: TRBD1 (6 bases). The V gene's germline CDR1 is MNHNY and CDR2 SVGAGI (reference sequence). Trimming removed 2 bases at V and 11 bases at J, with 12 bases between. The CDR3 contains 12 residues. The chain's CDR3 is CASSYGGARAFF. As DNA, the CDR3 is TGTGCCAGCAGTTACGGGGGGGCGCGGGCTTTCTTT.

The chain recombines TRBV2 with TRBJ2-5; perhaps TRBD2 as D (6 bases). The CDR3 totals 14 residues. Trimming left V 4 bases short and J 5 bases short, with 14 bases between. CDR1 is SNHLY, CDR2 FYNNEI, per germline. The CDR3 region is CASSASWGRETQYF. CDR3 in DNA: TGTGCCAGCAGTGCATCTTGGGGGAGGGAGACCCAGTACTTC.

This clonotype was seen more than once but under ten times. V and J are TRBV4-3 and TRBJ2-5, with D unclear. The ends were cut back, 3 bases at V and 0 bases at J, with 5 bases in the middle. The CDR3 extends over 13 amino acids. Per germline, CDR1 LGHNA and CDR2 YSLEER. Here the CDR3 DNA reads TGCGCCAGCAGCCAGATGTACCAAGAGACCCAGTACTTC. Amino acids: CASSQMYQETQYF.